The T cell receptor beta chain under discussion was sequenced for a study of control samples from healthy donors and cancer patients. Produced via immunoSEQ multiplex PCR; TCRdb's table is partial and in-frame only. The sample yields fewer than 95,000 clones, around four fifths seen once. This CDR3 comprises 13 residues. The germline gives CDR1 LGHDT, CDR2 YNNKEL (reference sequence). V lost 4 bases to trimming and J lost 4 bases; unmatched junction nucleotides: 3. The receptor was isolated from a man aged 25 to 40 in good health. The chain has TRBV3-1 (or the pseudogene TRBV3-2) and TRBJ2-5; TRBD2 agrees at 7 bases. Sequencing used blood. CDR3 bases: TGTGCCAGCAGCCGACTAGCCAGAGAGACCCAGTACTTC. Residues: CASSRLARETQYF.